This T cell receptor beta chain was sequenced during a study of OX40 agonist ivuxolimab in advanced cancers. At the level of the study: Ivuxolimab, which is an agonistic anti-OX40 (CD134) antibody, was administered to the patients. Recorded diagnoses for dose-escalation patients were hepatocellular carcinoma, melanoma, renal cell or head and neck cancer. Findings and limits, study-wide: CD4+ and CD8+ T cells in blood underwent clonal expansion by week 6 at 0.1 to 3.0 mg/kg.

The assay was immunoSEQ multiplex PCR, and TCRdb's table has in-frame clones only and misses some. The table has tens of thousands of clones, under 85% seen once. The germline gives CDR1 SGHRS, CDR2 YFSETQ. V lost 5 bases and J lost 0; bases outside the gene matches: 6. This CDR3 spans 16 amino acids. Note on this clone: What it binds is unknown.

This TCR was sampled from an adult with an advanced solid tumor such as melanoma, head and neck, liver or kidney cancer. This specimen was CD4+ or CD8+ T cells sorted from blood, taken in a trial of the OX40 agonist ivuxolimab. The chain links TRBV5-1 to TRBJ2-1, with TRBD2 matching over 9 bases. In nucleotides, the CDR3 is TGCGCCAGCAGATCAGGACTAGCGAGCTCCTACAATGAGCAGTTCTTC. Translating it yields CASRSGLASSYNEQFF. The variable domain in full, with the rest retrieved from reference TRBV5-1 and TRBJ2-1, is KAGVTQTPRYLIKTRGQQVTLSCSPISGHRSVSWYQQTPGQGLQFLFEYFSETQRNKGNFPGRFSGRQFSNSRSEMNVSTLELGDSALYLCASRSGLASSYNEQFFGPGTRLTVL.